Shown below are 27 T cell receptor beta chains from a single sample sequenced in a study of control samples from healthy donors and cancer patients. Sequenced by immunoSEQ multiplex PCR; TCRdb stores in-frame clones only, minus some. The data hold approximately 220,000 clones, with over 90% observed a single time. Sequenced input: blood. Every receptor here comes from a middle-aged man in good health.

This clone has only one observation. V gene TRBV13 combines with J gene TRBJ2-6; D is possibly TRBD1 or TRBD2 (6 bases each). The CDR3 covers 20 residues. Germline CDR1 and CDR2: PRHDT and FYEKMQ (reference sequence). V dropped 0 bases and J dropped 0 bases, with 18 bases sitting between them. The DNA for the CDR3 is TGTGCCAGCAGCTTAGGCCCTATGGGGGGCTTAGCCTCTGGGGCCAACGTCCTGACTTTC. This codes for CASSLGPMGGLASGANVLTF.

The V call is TRBV5-1, the J call TRBJ2-7; 10 bases fit TRBD1. V lost 1 base to trimming and J lost 5 bases; unmatched junction nucleotides: 6. Germline assignment: CDR1 SGHRS and CDR2 YFSETQ. The CDR3 runs 15 residues. CDR3 amino acids: CASSLMGQGSDEQYV. The CDR3 DNA reads TGCGCCAGCAGCTTGATGGGACAGGGGAGTGACGAGCAGTACGTC.

The gene calls are TRBV10-1 and TRBJ2-7; 8 bases align to TRBD1. This CDR3 comprises 15 residues. The V segment lost 9 bases and the J segment 5 bases; nucleotides outside the gene matches: 15. Germline lookup yields CDR1 WNHNN and CDR2 SYGVQD (reference sequence). CDR3 nucleotides: TGCGCCAGGCCCGACGTCTACAGGGGGTGGAACGAGCAGTACTTC. Protein sequence: CARPDVYRGWNEQYF.

The rearrangement links TRBV5-1 to TRBJ1-2; 8 bases agree with TRBD1. Germline loops: CDR1 SGHRS, CDR2 YFSETQ. The junction had 12 bases not matched to a gene; V was cut back by 0 bases and J by 2 bases. This CDR3 contains 18 residues. The CDR3 reads CASSLEGQGAYSNYGYTF. DNA for the CDR3: TGCGCCAGCAGCTTGGAGGGCCAGGGGGCATATTCAAACTATGGCTACACCTTC.

The V and J genes are TRBV28 and TRBJ1-1; 7 bases are a match to TRBD1. The CDR3 runs 16 residues. V was pared by 3 bases and J by 2 bases, with 9 bases of the junction left unmatched. Germline CDR1 and CDR2: MDHEN and SYDVKM. The CDR3 is CASSFRATGVNTEAFF. The DNA of the CDR3 is TGTGCCAGCAGTTTCCGCGCTACAGGGGTAAACACTGAAGCTTTCTTT.

This rearrangement joins TRBV19 to TRBJ2-1; 7 nucleotides line up with TRBD2. There are 16 residues in the CDR3. The ends lost 5 bases at V and 6 bases at J; junction bases unmatched: 13. CDR1 is LNHDA, CDR2 SQIVND, per germline (reference sequence). The CDR3 DNA sequence: TGTGCCAGTAGTCCCGCTTGGCTAGCGGCATCCAATGAGCAGTTCTTC. It is translated as CASSPAWLAASNEQFF.

The genes are TRBV5-8 and TRBJ1-5; 8 positions agree with TRBD1. This CDR3 contains 14 residues. The V gene end was trimmed by 2 bases and the J gene end by 5 bases; junction bases not matched to a gene: 3. The germline CDR1 and CDR2 sequences are SGHTS and YDEGEE. The CDR3 loop reads CASSFDRGYQPQHF. For the CDR3, the DNA is TGTGCCAGCAGCTTTGACAGGGGATATCAGCCCCAGCATTTT. Filled out from reference TRBV5-8 and TRBJ1-5, the complete variable domain reads EAGVTQSPTHLIKTRGQQATLRCSPISGHTSVYWYQQALGLGLQFLLWYDEGEERNRGNFPPRFSGRQFPNYSSELNVNALELEDSALYLCASSFDRGYQPQHFGDGTRLSIL.

The V call is TRBV10-2, the J call TRBJ1-5; tentatively, D is TRBD1 (6 bases). CDR3 length equals 14 residues. CDR1 and CDR2 from the germline V gene are WSHSY and SAAADI. With 2 bases removed from V and 9 bases from J, the gap between germline ends came to 14 bases. In DNA, the CDR3 is TGCGCCAGCAGTGAGGGGGGGGGCCCTGGGCCCCAGCATTTT. It is translated as CASSEGGGPGPQHF.

The chain uses TRBV3-1 (or the pseudogene TRBV3-2) and TRBJ1-2, with D unresolved. Germline V gives CDR1 LGHDT, CDR2 YNNKEL (reference sequence). V was cut by 0 bases and J by 7 bases, with 12 bases left in between. The CDR3 covers 14 residues. CDR3 amino acids: CASSQDHGGSGYTF. The CDR3 DNA sequence: TGTGCCAGCAGCCAAGATCATGGAGGGAGTGGCTACACCTTC.

The chain uses TRBV4-1 and TRBJ2-1; TRBD2 matches at 10 bases. The V and J ends lost 4 bases and 2 bases, in that order; junction bases with no gene match: 2. CDR1 and CDR2 from the germline V gene are MGHRA and YSYEKL. The CDR3 totals 15 residues. CDR3 DNA: TGCGCCAGCAGCCCTAGCGGGGGCCCCTACAATGAGCAGTTCTTC. It specifies CASSPSGGPYNEQFF.

The chain joins TRBV3-1 (or the pseudogene TRBV3-2) to TRBJ1-5; 9 bases fit TRBD1. Per the germline V gene, CDR1 is LGHDT and CDR2 is YNNKEL (reference sequence). The V gene end was trimmed by 3 bases and the J gene end by 7 bases; junction bases not matched to a gene: 4. This CDR3 comprises 14 residues. The CDR3 nucleotides read TGTGCCAGCAGCCATGGGACAGGGCAGCAGCCCCAGCATTTT. Translation gives CASSHGTGQQPQHF.

The chain uses TRBV6-6 and TRBJ1-3; 7 bases align to TRBD1. V trimming: 7 bases; J trimming: 3 bases; junction bases outside the gene matches: 3. This CDR3 region has 13 residues. Germline V CDR1 and CDR2: MNHNY, SVGAGI (reference sequence). CDR3 in DNA: TGTGCCAGCAAACAGGGGTATGGAAACACCATATATTTT. Residues: CASKQGYGNTIYF.

The rearrangement uses TRBV9 and TRBJ1-2; D is perhaps TRBD1 (6 bases). Germline loops: CDR1 SGDLS, CDR2 YYNGEE. There are 14 residues in the CDR3. V was clipped by 1 base and J by 2 bases, with 9 bases between them. DNA of the CDR3: TGTGCCAGCAGCGTATCAGGGGCCAACTATGGCTACACCTTC. It encodes CASSVSGANYGYTF. Full variable domain (remainder filled in from reference TRBV9 and TRBJ1-2): DSGVTQTPKHLITATGQRVTLRCSPRSGDLSVYWYQQSLDQGLQFLIQYYNGEERAKGNILERFSAQQFPDLHSELNLSSLELGDSALYFCASSVSGANYGYTFGSGTRLTVV.

For the CDR3, the DNA is TGTGCCACCAGTGATTTTGGGGGGGCGAACACCGGGGAGCTGTTTTTT. Translating gives CATSDFGGANTGELFF. The rearrangement links TRBV24-1 to TRBJ2-2; 7 positions agree with TRBD2. V shed 1 base, J shed 0 bases, and the junction held 1 base outside the gene matches. Germline CDR1 is KGHDR and CDR2 is SFDVKD. The CDR3 has 16 amino acids.

This clone was picked up one time. This chain connects TRBV5-4 to TRBJ2-1, with 8 bases lining up with TRBD1. V shed 4 bases, J shed 0 bases, and the junction held 12 bases outside the gene matches. CDR1 and CDR2 from the germline V gene are SGHNT and YYREEE (reference sequence). CDR3 length equals 18 residues. CDR3 sequence: CASSQGAGGSSSYNEQFF. CDR3 coding DNA: TGTGCCAGCAGCCAAGGGGCAGGGGGCTCGAGCTCCTACAATGAGCAGTTCTTC.

V is TRBV2 and J is TRBJ2-7; tentatively, D is TRBD2 (7 bases). There are 14 residues in the CDR3. Trimming took off 2 bases at V and 4 bases at J, with 12 bases between the two ends. Germline V gene lookup returns CDR1 SNHLY and CDR2 FYNNEI. The CDR3 reads CASSESGGGYEQYF. The CDR3, as DNA: TGTGCCAGCAGTGAATCGGGGGGCGGGTACGAGCAGTACTTC.

The J gene is TRBJ1-5, the V gene TRBV28, with D unresolved. Germline CDR1 MDHEN, CDR2 SYDVKM. CDR3 length equals 13 residues. V was trimmed by 3 bases and J by 7 bases, leaving 10 bases between them. The CDR3 sequence: CASSLKGGQPQHF. CDR3 nucleotides: TGTGCCAGCAGTTTGAAAGGCGGCCAGCCCCAGCATTTT.

The V and J genes are TRBV10-3 and TRBJ2-2; D remains unclear. This CDR3 is built from 15 residues. V was cut by 3 bases and J by 0 bases, with 8 bases left in between. The germline V gene encodes CDR1 ENHRY and CDR2 SYGVKD. The CDR3 spells CAISDWLANTGELFF. As DNA, the CDR3 is TGTGCCATCAGTGATTGGCTCGCGAACACCGGGGAGCTGTTTTTT.

This chain connects TRBV2 to TRBJ1-5; D gene unclear. Germline CDR1 and CDR2: SNHLY and FYNNEI. The V end lost 8 bases, the J end lost 7 bases, and 12 bases lay between the germline ends. The CDR3 spans 12 residues. The CDR3 reads CASGPLGQPQHF. The DNA for the CDR3 is TGTGCCAGCGGACCCTTAGGCCAGCCCCAGCATTTT.

The chain recombines TRBV7-9 with TRBJ1-6, with a possible D match to TRBD1 (5 bases). The ends were cut back, 0 bases at V and 6 bases at J, with 18 bases in the middle. Germline CDR1 SEHNR, CDR2 FQNEAQ (reference sequence). This CDR3 is 18 amino acids long. For the CDR3, the DNA is TGTGCCAGCAGCTTAGCGGGGGGAATTTACGGTCTTAATTCACCCCTCCACTTT. This encodes CASSLAGGIYGLNSPLHF.

This chain uses TRBV27 with TRBJ1-5; possibly TRBD1 for D (5 bases). This CDR3 comprises 14 residues. CDR1 and CDR2 from the germline V gene are MNHEY and SMNVEV (reference sequence). Trimming took 4 bases from V and 6 from J, leaving 13 bases between them. As DNA, the CDR3 is TGTGCCAGCAGTTCGACCAGGGCGAGTCAGCCCCAGCATTTT. Protein sequence: CASSSTRASQPQHF.

This clone has just a few counts. The V and J genes are TRBV24-1 and TRBJ1-3; D possibly corresponds to TRBD1 (5 bases). Deletions cut 4 bases from V and 4 bases from J, with 10 bases between. Per the germline V gene, CDR1 is KGHDR and CDR2 is SFDVKD. This CDR3 region has 14 residues. The CDR3 bases are TGTGCCACCAGTGACGCAGGGACCGGAAACACCATATATTTT. As protein: CATSDAGTGNTIYF.

The CDR3 DNA reads TGTGCCAGCAGTGAAGTTCGAGGTCAGCCCCAGCATTTT. Its translation is CASSEVRGQPQHF. This chain joins TRBV6-1 and TRBJ1-5; D not certain. The CDR3 is made up of 13 amino acids. Germline V lookup: CDR1 MNHNS, CDR2 SASEGT. V dropped 1 base and J dropped 6 bases, with 7 bases sitting between them.

CDR3 sequence reads: CSVSDTNYGYTF. The CDR3 DNA is TGCAGCGTTTCCGACACCAACTATGGCTACACCTTC. The chain carries TRBV29-1 and TRBJ1-2; D is uncertain. CDR1 is SQVTM and CDR2 is ANQGSEA in the germline V gene. The CDR3 has 12 residues. Trimming left V 5 bases short and J 2 bases short, with 9 bases between.

In this sample, this clone turned up once. This chain joins TRBV9 and TRBJ1-6; D call uncertain. CDR3 length equals 16 residues. CDR1 is SGDLS and CDR2 is YYNGEE in the germline V gene. The ends were cut back, 0 bases at V and 8 bases at J, with 15 bases in the middle. The DNA for the CDR3 is TGTGCCAGCAGCGTAGCCCCGGGTTATAAGGATTCACCCCTCCACTTT. Residues: CASSVAPGYKDSPLHF.

This sequence joins TRBV11-2 and TRBJ1-6, with D possibly being TRBD1 (5 bases). Germline V gene lookup returns CDR1 SGHAT and CDR2 FQNNGV. The CDR3 has 16 residues. Trimming pared 5 bases from V and 0 bases from J, leaving 11 bases between. The CDR3 DNA reads TGTGCCAGCAGCCTCACCGGGGGCTCCTATAATTCACCCCTCCACTTT. It codes for CASSLTGGSYNSPLHF.

The chain links TRBV9 to TRBJ2-1; no definite D call. Trimming took off 0 bases at V and 0 bases at J, with 4 bases between the two ends. Germline values: CDR1 SGDLS, CDR2 YYNGEE. CDR3 size: 14 residues. As DNA, the CDR3 is TGTGCCAGCAGCGTAGCAGGCTCCTACAATGAGCAGTTCTTC. This translates into CASSVAGSYNEQFF.